This entry lists 5 T cell receptor beta chains sequenced from one sample in a study of blood T cell repertoires in COVID-19. Sequencing used immunoSEQ multiplex PCR; TCRdb keeps in-frame clones, though not all of them. The table lists some 250,000 clones, about 91% of them singletons. Sample: PBMCs or T cells enriched from blood (not recorded which). The receptors come from a human donor in a cohort exposed to, infected with or recovered from COVID-19 (not recorded which). The donor label of this sample is uncertain.

This clone was observed once. This chain joins TRBV4-1 and TRBJ1-2; D is possibly TRBD1 (5 bases). The germline gives CDR1 MGHRA, CDR2 YSYEKL. The CDR3 extends over 16 amino acids. V lost 1 base to trimming and J lost 3 bases, with 15 bases between them. The CDR3 loop reads CASSQVLQGWDYGYTF. CDR3 sequence (DNA): TGCGCCAGCAGCCAAGTGCTCCAGGGCTGGGACTATGGCTACACCTTC.

The chain links TRBV5-4 to TRBJ2-3; tentative D call: TRBD2 (7 bases). The germline V gene has CDR1 SGHNT and CDR2 YYREEE (reference sequence). The V end lost 0 bases, the J end lost 5 bases, and 22 bases lay between the germline ends. This CDR3 comprises 18 residues. The CDR3 bases are TGTGCCAGCAGCTTGGGTGAGTCGGGGGGCCTTTTAAGAGATACGCAGTATTTT. Its protein product is CASSLGESGGLLRDTQYF.

The J gene is TRBJ2-3, the V gene TRBV18; D remains ambiguous. The CDR3 totals 11 residues. Germline loops: CDR1 KGHSH, CDR2 LQKENI. Trimming cost V 8 bases and J 5 bases, with 8 bases left between them. This CDR3 is CASRSGDTQYF. In nucleotides, the CDR3 is TGTGCCAGCCGGTCGGGAGATACGCAGTATTTT.

The rearrangement joins TRBV7-2 to TRBJ1-3; D remains unclear. The CDR3 totals 16 residues. Germline-derived CDR1 and CDR2 are SGHTA and FQGNSA. The ends were cut back, 1 base at V and 0 bases at J, with 10 bases in the middle. CDR3 amino acids: CASSLGPMISGNTIYF. Here the CDR3 DNA reads TGTGCCAGCAGCTTAGGGCCGATGATCTCTGGAAACACCATATATTTT.

This chain joins TRBV4-1 and TRBJ2-1, with 11 nucleotides matching TRBD2. Trimming cost V 4 bases and J 2 bases; bases outside gene matches: 10. The CDR3 sequence is 18 residues long. CDR1 is MGHRA and CDR2 is YSYEKL in the germline V gene. In nucleotides, the CDR3 is TGCGCCAGCAGCCCAGAAGGGCTAGCGGGGGGTACCTACAATGAGCAGTTCTTC. It specifies CASSPEGLAGGTYNEQFF.